What follows are 28 T cell receptor beta chains derived from one specimen sequenced in a study of T-cell memory formation after mild COVID-19 (dated by TCRdb to the early 2020s). Library construction relied on 5' RACE. The listed sequencing device is Illumina NovaSeq 6000. TCRdb reran the public reads through fastp at Q25 and MiXCR, keeping productive beta chains. Each entry merges the rows of one CDR3 protein and shows their most common DNA and genes. This sample has roughly 200,000 distinct CDR3 sequences in its table, and about a fifth of those were observed once. Of the sample, more than 20% is held by the ten largest clones. Input material: PBMCs or a T cell subset sorted from them (not recorded which). These receptors were taken from an adult woman who had mild COVID-19 (a few samples of this study predate the infection). The sample titles of this study are shuffled in the database, so cell type and time point are left out; the donor was told from shared clones.

This clonotype was counted many times. This chain joins TRBV29-1 and TRBJ1-2; D may be TRBD1 (6 bases). Trimming took off 7 bases at V and 3 bases at J, with 15 bases between the two ends. Germline CDR1 and CDR2: SQVTM and ANQGSEA. The CDR3 runs to 13 residues. The CDR3: CSAGTGIHYGYTF. The CDR3 region has the DNA TGCAGCGCTGGAACAGGGATTCACTATGGCTACACCTTC.

This clonotype was seen many times. This chain joins TRBV10-3 and TRBJ2-7; 9 bases are a match to TRBD2. This CDR3 comprises 14 residues. Germline V gives CDR1 ENHRY, CDR2 SYGVKD. Trimming removed 4 bases from V and 6 bases from J; junction bases left unmatched: 7. The CDR3, as DNA: TGTGCCATCAGTGGGGGAAGCGGGAGGTCCGAGCAGTACTTC. It is translated as CAISGGSGRSEQYF.

The chain couples TRBV2 to TRBJ1-3, with D maybe TRBD1 (5 bases). With 10 bases removed from V and 2 bases from J, the gap between germline ends came to 9 bases. Per the germline V gene, CDR1 is SNHLY and CDR2 is FYNNEI. The length of the CDR3 is 12 residues. The CDR3 DNA is TGTGCCAAAGACAGAGCTGGAAACACCATATATTTT. Residues: CAKDRAGNTIYF.

The CDR3 loop is CASSSGGGPYNEQFF. The CDR3 DNA reads TGTGCCAGCTCTAGCGGGGGGGGCCCCTACAATGAGCAGTTCTTC. The chain carries TRBV12-3 or TRBV12-4 and TRBJ2-1, with TRBD2 matching 12 bases. V dropped 8 bases and J dropped 2; count of bases not matched to a gene: 4. The CDR3 has 15 amino acids.

CDR3 bases: TGTGCCACCAGCGCGTCTTTGGGGTGGAATGAGCAGTTCTTC. Translated: CATSASLGWNEQFF. The J gene is TRBJ2-1, the V gene TRBV15; D remains ambiguous. The V end lost 5 bases, the J end lost 7 bases, and 15 bases lay between the germline ends. CDR1 is LNHNV and CDR2 is YYDKDF in the germline V gene (reference sequence). The CDR3 has 14 residues.

This clonotype was counted a few times. The genes are TRBV11-2 and TRBJ2-3; no clear D. V shed 1 base and J shed 3 bases, with 14 bases lying between them. The germline V gene encodes CDR1 SGHAT and CDR2 FQNNGV. The CDR3 runs 16 residues. CDR3 nucleotide sequence: TGTGCCAGCAGCTTAGCTGTCTCAACCCTAACAGATACGCAGTATTTT. Amino acids: CASSLAVSTLTDTQYF.

V usage is TRBV21-1 and J usage is TRBJ2-4; TRBD2 is taken as the D call from the table, unchecked against the DNA. TRBV21-1 is labeled a pseudogene. CDR3 size: 21 residues. CDR3 sequence: CASSKLSSGAEEESAKNIQYF. DNA of the CDR3: TGTGCCAGCAGCAAGTTATCATCTGGCGCGGAGGAAGAGTCGGCCAAAAACATTCAGTACTTC.

This sequence joins TRBV4-2 and TRBJ2-1; maybe TRBD2 (6 bases). CDR3 length: 15 amino acids. Trimming left V 3 bases short and J 7 bases short, with 16 bases between. CDR1 and CDR2 (germline): LGHNA, YNFKEQ. The DNA of the CDR3 is TGTGCCAGCAGCCATTGGGGGGAGGACGGTAATGAGCAGTTCTTC. Protein: CASSHWGEDGNEQFF.

The chain has TRBV27 and TRBJ2-7; D is ambiguous. This CDR3 has 14 amino acids. Per germline, CDR1 MNHEY and CDR2 SMNVEV (reference sequence). The germline V and J ends were trimmed by 6 bases and 7 bases, with 19 bases remaining between them. The CDR3 region is CASSSAAYPKEQYF. CDR3 DNA: TGTGCCAGCAGCTCGGCGGCCTATCCGAAAGAGCAGTACTTC.

This clonotype was observed a handful of times. This chain uses TRBV2 with TRBJ2-1, with no clear D. Trimming pared 5 bases from V and 8 bases from J, leaving 13 bases between. CDR3 size: 13 residues. Germline-derived CDR1 and CDR2 are SNHLY and FYNNEI. In nucleotides, the CDR3 is TGTGCCAGCAGTTCAGGACCGAATGATGAGCAGTTCTTC. It yields the protein CASSSGPNDEQFF.

The chain combines TRBV7-8 with TRBJ2-1; possibly TRBD1 or TRBD2 for D (6 bases each). V was clipped by 6 bases and J by 9 bases, with 15 bases between them. The germline gives CDR1 SGHVS, CDR2 FQNEAQ. The length of the CDR3 is 13 residues. CDR3 coding DNA: TGTGCCAGCAGTTCGGGGGCCGGGGGTGAGCAGTTCTTC. Translating it yields CASSSGAGGEQFF.

The V call is TRBV7-8, the J call TRBJ2-1; no firm D call. The CDR3 loop spans 15 amino acids. In germline, CDR1 is SGHVS, CDR2 FQNEAQ. V was clipped by 2 bases and J by 2 bases, with 10 bases between them. DNA for the CDR3: TGTGCCAGCAGCTTAAGGGCGATTCCCTACAATGAGCAGTTCTTC. Protein: CASSLRAIPYNEQFF.

The chain employs TRBV5-1 and TRBJ2-2; D possibly corresponds to TRBD2 (5 bases). In germline, CDR1 is SGHRS, CDR2 YFSETQ. Trimming left V 0 bases short and J 5 bases short, with 8 bases between. The CDR3 runs to 14 residues. DNA of the CDR3: TGCGCCAGCAGCTTGGGGCCGGGGACCGGGGAGCTGTTTTTT. It codes for CASSLGPGTGELFF. Full variable domain (remainder filled in from reference TRBV5-1 and TRBJ2-2): KAGVTQTPRYLIKTRGQQVTLSCSPISGHRSVSWYQQTPGQGLQFLFEYFSETQRNKGNFPGRFSGRQFSNSRSEMNVSTLELGDSALYLCASSLGPGTGELFFGEGSRLTVL.

This sequence joins TRBV13 and TRBJ2-7; D unclear. From germline, CDR1 is PRHDT and CDR2 FYEKMQ (reference sequence). The CDR3 runs 15 residues. V lost 5 bases and J 1 base, leaving 15 bases between the germline ends. The CDR3 nucleotides are TGTGCCAGCAGCCGCCATGGGGTATGGTCCTACGAGCAGTACTTC. Translated: CASSRHGVWSYEQYF. Filled out from reference TRBV13 and TRBJ2-7, the complete variable domain reads AAGVIQSPRHLIKEKRETATLKCYPIPRHDTVYWYQQGPGQDPQFLISFYEKMQSDKGSIPDRFSAQQFSDYHSELNMSSLELGDSALYFCASSRHGVWSYEQYFGPGTRLTVT.

This clonotype was seen more than once but under ten times. V is TRBV29-1 and J is TRBJ1-1; D perhaps matches TRBD1 (5 bases). V gave up 7 bases and J gave up 11 bases, with 11 bases separating them. The CDR3 extends over 9 amino acids. Per germline, CDR1 SQVTM and CDR2 ANQGSEA. CDR3 sequence: CSEGTGAFF. CDR3 nucleotide sequence: TGCAGCGAAGGGACGGGTGCTTTCTTT.

This clonotype was seen once. The chain employs TRBV5-5 and TRBJ2-5; TRBD1 is a possible D gene (5 bases). V was cut by 4 bases and J by 0 bases, with 7 bases left in between. The CDR3 spans 13 residues. The germline V gene has CDR1 SGHKS and CDR2 YYEKEE (reference sequence). CDR3 amino acids: CASSNRYQETQYF. CDR3 coding DNA: TGTGCCAGCAGCAACAGGTACCAAGAGACCCAGTACTTC.

The sample holds a few counts of this clonotype. V is TRBV10-3 and J is TRBJ2-5; TRBD1 aligns across 10 bases. Germline V lookup: CDR1 ENHRY, CDR2 SYGVKD. The CDR3 contains 14 residues. With V trimmed by 6 bases and J by 5 bases, 6 bases remained unmatched. DNA for the CDR3: TGTGCCATCAGCATGACAGGGGGCGGTGAGACCCAGTACTTC. Encoded protein: CAISMTGGGETQYF.

This clonotype was picked up many times. The chain carries TRBV5-1 and TRBJ2-3, with TRBD2 matching over 11 bases. The germline CDR1 and CDR2 sequences are SGHRS and YFSETQ. The J segment lost 4 bases and the V segment lost 4 bases, leaving 14 bases of the junction unmatched. The CDR3 consists of 18 residues. This CDR3 is CASSVSSTSGTNADTQYF. DNA for the CDR3: TGCGCCAGCAGCGTCTCCTCGACTAGCGGGACGAACGCAGATACGCAGTATTTT.

This clonotype turned up a few times. The chain recombines TRBV6-2 or TRBV6-3 with TRBJ2-7; 10 bases are shared with TRBD2. The CDR3 is made up of 16 amino acids. CDR1 and CDR2 from the germline V gene are MNHEY and SVGEGT. V lost 7 bases, J lost 2 bases, and 11 bases stayed unmatched. CDR3 nucleotide sequence: TGTGCCAGCATCGACGGGCGGCTAGCGGGAGCCTACGAGCAGTACTTC. Translating it yields CASIDGRLAGAYEQYF.

The chain combines TRBV5-5 with TRBJ2-1, with 12 bases that match TRBD2. The J segment lost 8 bases and the V segment lost 2 bases, leaving 8 bases of the junction unmatched. The CDR3 is 16 amino acids. Germline V gene lookup returns CDR1 SGHKS and CDR2 YYEKEE (reference sequence). CDR3 coding DNA: TGTGCCAGCAGCTTTAGGGCTAGCGGGGGGGCGGATGAGCAGTTCTTC. The encoded protein is CASSFRASGGADEQFF.

The rearrangement joins TRBV15 to TRBJ2-1; 11 nucleotides match TRBD2. V dropped 5 bases and J dropped 4; count of bases not matched to a gene: 7. In germline, CDR1 is LNHNV, CDR2 YYDKDF (reference sequence). CDR3 size: 16 residues. The DNA of the CDR3 is TGTGCCACCAGCCCCAGGGTAGCGGGGGGGTACAATGAGCAGTTCTTC. Amino acids: CATSPRVAGGYNEQFF.

This chain connects TRBV12-3 or TRBV12-4 to TRBJ2-1; weak D call: TRBD2 (5 bases). V was trimmed by 6 bases and J by 9 bases, leaving 15 bases between them. This CDR3 contains 13 residues. CDR3 protein: CASSPSSLTEQFF. In nucleotides, the CDR3 is TGTGCCAGCAGCCCCTCTAGCCTCACTGAGCAGTTCTTC.

This clonotype has a count of ten or more. The chain recombines TRBV5-1 with TRBJ2-1; D perhaps matches TRBD2 (6 bases). V was clipped by 4 bases and J by 7 bases, with 9 bases between them. CDR3 length: 12 residues. CDR1 and CDR2 from the germline V gene are SGHRS and YFSETQ. The CDR3 loop is CASSPEGNEQFF. In DNA form, the CDR3 reads TGCGCCAGCAGCCCGGAGGGGAATGAGCAGTTCTTC.

The chain is built from TRBV5-1 and TRBJ2-1; 9 nucleotides agree with TRBD1. The J segment lost 3 bases and the V segment lost 4 bases, leaving 5 bases of the junction unmatched. Germline assignment: CDR1 SGHRS and CDR2 YFSETQ. The CDR3 has 15 residues. The CDR3 nucleotides read TGCGCCAGCAGCGTGGGGACAGGGATCTACAATGAGCAGTTCTTC. Its translation: CASSVGTGIYNEQFF.

The sample holds a few counts of this clonotype. V is TRBV9 and J is TRBJ1-6, with TRBD1 identical over 8 bases. After removal of 0 bases from V and 14 bases from J, the junction contained 7 bases not matched to a gene. Per germline, CDR1 SGDLS and CDR2 YYNGEE. This CDR3 contains 14 residues. The CDR3 bases are TGTGCCAGCAGCGTAGGAGGAGGGGACAGGACCCTCCACTTT. Its protein product is CASSVGGGDRTLHF.

The gene calls are TRBV29-1 and TRBJ2-1; the match to TRBD2 covers 7 bases. V shed 1 base and J 5 bases; nucleotides not matched to a gene: 5. Germline-derived CDR1 and CDR2 are SQVTM and ANQGSEA. The CDR3 is made up of 14 amino acids. CDR3 in amino acids: CSVEGGSGNNEQFF. CDR3 bases: TGCAGCGTTGAAGGTGGGAGCGGGAACAATGAGCAGTTCTTC.

The J gene is TRBJ2-3, the V gene TRBV9, with 9 bases fitting TRBD2. Trimming at V came to 4 bases and at J to 4 bases, leaving 7 bases not matched to a gene. The germline gives CDR1 SGDLS, CDR2 YYNGEE. CDR3 length: 15 residues. CDR3 amino acids: CASSIAGAVPDTQYF. The CDR3 nucleotides are TGTGCCAGCAGCATAGCGGGAGCAGTCCCAGATACGCAGTATTTT.

In the case of this clonotype: At one boundary the junction diverges from the germline segment, which might be a read error. This chain joins TRBV12-3 or TRBV12-4 and TRBJ2-7; 12 bases align to TRBD2. CDR3 length equals 15 residues. The CDR3 loop reads CASSPGLAGGREKYF. DNA of the CDR3: TGTGCCAGCAGCCCCGGGCTAGCGGGGGGGCGCGAGAAGTACTTC.